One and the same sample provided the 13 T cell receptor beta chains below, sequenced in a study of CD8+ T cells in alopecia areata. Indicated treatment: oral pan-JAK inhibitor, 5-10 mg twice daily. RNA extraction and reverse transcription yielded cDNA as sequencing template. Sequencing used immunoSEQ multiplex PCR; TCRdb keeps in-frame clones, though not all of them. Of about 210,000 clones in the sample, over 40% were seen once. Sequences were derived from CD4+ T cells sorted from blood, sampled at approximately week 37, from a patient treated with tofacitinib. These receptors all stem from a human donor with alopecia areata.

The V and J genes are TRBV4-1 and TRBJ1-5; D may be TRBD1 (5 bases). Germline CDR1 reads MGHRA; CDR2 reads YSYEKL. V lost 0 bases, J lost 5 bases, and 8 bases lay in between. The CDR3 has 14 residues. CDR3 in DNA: TGCGCCAGCAGCCAAGACGGGGGAGATCAGCCCCAGCATTTT. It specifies CASSQDGGDQPQHF.

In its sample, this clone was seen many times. CDR3 residues: CASRQGFQETQYF. For the CDR3, the DNA is TGCGCCAGCCGACAGGGCTTCCAAGAGACCCAGTACTTC. The chain is built from TRBV5-1 and TRBJ2-5, with TRBD1 matching over 7 bases. Unmatched junction bases numbered 4, after V lost 7 bases and J lost 1 base. This CDR3 is built from 13 residues. Germline V gene sequence: CDR1 SGHRS, CDR2 YFSETQ.

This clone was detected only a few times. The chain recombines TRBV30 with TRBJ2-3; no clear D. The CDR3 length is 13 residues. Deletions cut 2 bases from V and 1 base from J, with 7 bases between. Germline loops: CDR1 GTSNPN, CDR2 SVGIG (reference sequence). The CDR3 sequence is CAWSRSRTDTQYF. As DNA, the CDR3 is TGTGCCTGGAGTCGGTCCCGCACAGATACGCAGTATTTT.

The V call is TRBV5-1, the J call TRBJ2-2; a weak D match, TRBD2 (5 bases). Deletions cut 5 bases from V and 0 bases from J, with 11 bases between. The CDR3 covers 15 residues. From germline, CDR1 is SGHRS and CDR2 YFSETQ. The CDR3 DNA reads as TGCGCCAGCAGTGAGGGTCGGCCGAACACCGGGGAGCTGTTTTTT. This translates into CASSEGRPNTGELFF. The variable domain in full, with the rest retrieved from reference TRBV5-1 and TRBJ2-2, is KAGVTQTPRYLIKTRGQQVTLSCSPISGHRSVSWYQQTPGQGLQFLFEYFSETQRNKGNFPGRFSGRQFSNSRSEMNVSTLELGDSALYLCASSEGRPNTGELFFGEGSRLTVL.

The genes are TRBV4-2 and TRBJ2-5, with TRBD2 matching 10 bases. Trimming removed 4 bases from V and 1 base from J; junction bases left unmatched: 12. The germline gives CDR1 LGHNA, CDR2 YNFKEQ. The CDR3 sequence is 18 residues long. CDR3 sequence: CASSPWTSGGGAQETQYF. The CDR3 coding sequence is TGTGCCAGCAGCCCCTGGACTAGCGGAGGGGGGGCCCAAGAGACCCAGTACTTC.

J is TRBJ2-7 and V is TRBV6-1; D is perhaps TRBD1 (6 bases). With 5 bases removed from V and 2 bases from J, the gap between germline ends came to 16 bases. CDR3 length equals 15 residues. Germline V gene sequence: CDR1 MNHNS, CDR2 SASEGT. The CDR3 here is CASSPSRGGTYEQYF. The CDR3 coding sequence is TGTGCCAGCAGTCCTAGCAGAGGGGGTACCTACGAGCAGTACTTC.

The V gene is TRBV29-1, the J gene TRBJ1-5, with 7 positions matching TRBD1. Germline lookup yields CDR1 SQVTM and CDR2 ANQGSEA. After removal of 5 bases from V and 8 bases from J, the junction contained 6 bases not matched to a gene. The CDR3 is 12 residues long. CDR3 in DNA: TGCAGCGTTCGAAATCAGGGGGAGCCCCAGCATTTT. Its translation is CSVRNQGEPQHF. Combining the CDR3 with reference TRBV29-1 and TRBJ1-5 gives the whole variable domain SAVISQKPSRDICQRGTSLTIQCQVDSQVTMMFWYRQQPGQSLTLIATANQGSEATYESGFVIDKFPISRPNLTFSTLTVSNMSPEDSSIYLCSVRNQGEPQHFGDGTRLSIL.

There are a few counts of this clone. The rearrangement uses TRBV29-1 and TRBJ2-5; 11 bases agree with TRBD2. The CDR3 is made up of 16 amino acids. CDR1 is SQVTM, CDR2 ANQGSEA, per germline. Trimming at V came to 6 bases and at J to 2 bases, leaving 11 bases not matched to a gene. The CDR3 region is CSVNGLAGGNQETQYF. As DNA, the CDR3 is TGCAGCGTAAACGGCCTAGCGGGAGGAAATCAAGAGACCCAGTACTTC.

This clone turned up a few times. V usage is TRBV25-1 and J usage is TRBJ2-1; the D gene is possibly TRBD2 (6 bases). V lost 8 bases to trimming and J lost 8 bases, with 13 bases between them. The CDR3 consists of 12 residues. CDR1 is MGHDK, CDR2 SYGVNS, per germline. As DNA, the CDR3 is TGTGCCAGCGGCCATGGAGGGGATGAGCAGTTCTTC. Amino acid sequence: CASGHGGDEQFF. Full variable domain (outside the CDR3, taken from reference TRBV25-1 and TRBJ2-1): EADIYQTPRYLVIGTGKKITLECSQTMGHDKMYWYQQDPGMELHLIHYSYGVNSTEKGDLSSESTVSRIRTEHFPLTLESARPSHTSQYLCASGHGGDEQFFGPGTRLTVL.

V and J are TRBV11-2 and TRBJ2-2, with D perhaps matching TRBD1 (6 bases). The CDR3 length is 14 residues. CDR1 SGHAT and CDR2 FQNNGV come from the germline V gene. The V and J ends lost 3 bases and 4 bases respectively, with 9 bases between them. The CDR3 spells CASSFGQTTGELFF. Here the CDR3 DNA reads TGTGCCAGCAGCTTTGGACAGACCACCGGGGAGCTGTTTTTT.

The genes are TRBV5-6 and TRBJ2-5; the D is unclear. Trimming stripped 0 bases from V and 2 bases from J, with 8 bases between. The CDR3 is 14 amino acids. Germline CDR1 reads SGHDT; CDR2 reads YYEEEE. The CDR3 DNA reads TGTGCCAGCAGCTTGGTCGGCGGACAAGAGACCCAGTACTTC. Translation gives CASSLVGGQETQYF.

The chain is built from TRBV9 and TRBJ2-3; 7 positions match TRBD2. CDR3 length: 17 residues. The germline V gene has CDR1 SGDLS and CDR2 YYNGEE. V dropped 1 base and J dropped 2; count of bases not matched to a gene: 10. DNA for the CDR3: TGTGCCAGCAGCGTAACCCCGGCTAGCGGTGTCACAGATACGCAGTATTTT. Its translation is CASSVTPASGVTDTQYF.

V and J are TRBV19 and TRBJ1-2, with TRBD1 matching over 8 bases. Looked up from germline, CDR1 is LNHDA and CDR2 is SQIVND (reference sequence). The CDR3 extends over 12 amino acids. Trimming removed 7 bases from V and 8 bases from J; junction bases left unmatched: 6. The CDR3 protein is CASIGQGRGYTF. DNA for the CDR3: TGTGCCAGTATTGGACAGGGAAGAGGCTACACCTTC.